The 20 T cell receptor beta chains in this list originate from one sample, sequenced in a study of cytomegalovirus exposure and HLA in healthy donors. The PCR used 60 Vbeta and 13 Jbeta primers. Using immunoSEQ multiplex PCR, the repertoire was profiled, and TCRdb retains in-frame clones only, with some absent. The repertoire holds approximately 160,000 clones, with 75% as singletons. Sample: PBMCs. These TCRs come from a male donor in good health and CMV-seronegative.

The chain joins TRBV11-3 to TRBJ1-2; D is uncertain. Between the trimmed V and J ends, which lost 0 bases and 7 bases, there was a span of 15 bases. Looked up from germline, CDR1 is SGHNT and CDR2 is YENEEA. The CDR3 has 15 residues. The CDR3 sequence: CASSLDREGYFGYTF. As DNA, the CDR3 is TGTGCCAGCAGCTTAGATAGGGAGGGTTATTTTGGCTACACCTTC. Based on the CDR3 plus reference TRBV11-3 and TRBJ1-2, the full variable domain is EAGVVQSPRYKIIEKKQPVAFWCNPISGHNTLYWYLQNLGQGPELLIRYENEEAVDDSQLPKDRFSAERLKGVDSTLKIQPAELGDSAVYLCASSLDREGYFGYTFGSGTRLTVV.

The chain links TRBV10-3 to TRBJ1-1, with 7 bases identical to TRBD1. CDR3 length: 14 amino acids. Germline V lookup: CDR1 ENHRY, CDR2 SYGVKD. V trimming: 7 bases; J trimming: 4 bases; junction bases outside the gene matches: 9. This chain's CDR3 is CAITQGTYTTEAFF. The DNA for the CDR3 is TGTGCCATCACACAGGGGACTTATACCACTGAAGCTTTCTTT.

The chain is built from TRBV27 and TRBJ2-3; TRBD1 matches at 9 bases. The CDR3 totals 15 residues. V lost 8 bases to trimming and J lost 3 bases; unmatched junction nucleotides: 9. Germline V gives CDR1 MNHEY, CDR2 SMNVEV (reference sequence). The CDR3 spells CASGRGDRVTDTQYF. Written as DNA, the CDR3 is TGTGCCAGCGGCCGTGGGGACAGGGTGACAGATACGCAGTATTTT.

The chain recombines TRBV6-6 with TRBJ1-4; D call uncertain. CDR1 is MNHNY and CDR2 is SVGAGI in the germline V gene (reference sequence). Trimming stripped 5 bases from V and 4 bases from J, with 17 bases between. CDR3 size: 16 residues. In DNA, the CDR3 is TGTGCCAGCAGTACCCCTGGAGGGCTGTATAATGAAAAACTGTTTTTT. It encodes CASSTPGGLYNEKLFF.

The V and J genes are TRBV7-9 and TRBJ2-3, with 7 bases that match TRBD2. Germline CDR1 is SEHNR and CDR2 is FQNEAQ (reference sequence). The ends lost 5 bases at V and 0 bases at J; junction bases unmatched: 11. The CDR3 runs to 17 residues. The CDR3 loop reads CASSTPPTSSSTDTQYF. The CDR3 nucleotides are TGTGCCAGCAGCACACCACCGACTAGCAGCAGCACAGATACGCAGTATTTT.

A few counts support this clone. The CDR3 bases are TGTGCCAGCAGTCGACTAGCGGGAGTGGTTACGCAGTATTTT. This sequence encodes CASSRLAGVVTQYF. The chain is built from TRBV28 and TRBJ2-3, with 12 positions matching TRBD2. CDR1 and CDR2 (germline): MDHEN, SYDVKM. CDR3 length: 14 amino acids. V was clipped by 5 bases and J by 8 bases; unmatched bases: 5.

J is TRBJ2-3 and V is TRBV6-4; 11 nucleotides align to TRBD1. The germline V gene has CDR1 MRHNA and CDR2 SNTAGT. V gave up 5 bases and J gave up 8 bases; unmatched junction bases: 3. This CDR3 spans 13 amino acids. DNA for the CDR3: TGTGCCAGCAGTTCCGGGACAGGGGGTACGCAGTATTTT. Translation: CASSSGTGGTQYF.

The CDR3 reads CASRGTGSNQPQHF. In nucleotides, the CDR3 is TGTGCCAGCAGGGGGACAGGGAGCAATCAGCCCCAGCATTTT. The gene calls are TRBV2 and TRBJ1-5, with 9 bases fitting TRBD1. V lost 6 bases and J lost 1; bases outside the gene matches: 1. CDR1 and CDR2 from the germline V gene are SNHLY and FYNNEI. The CDR3 is 14 residues long.

This rearrangement joins TRBV7-2 to TRBJ1-4; TRBD1 matches 8 bases. V shed 2 bases and J 12 bases; nucleotides not matched to a gene: 8. The CDR3 runs 14 residues. Germline-derived CDR1 and CDR2 are SGHTA and FQGNSA. Here the CDR3 reads CASSLQGAREQLFF. CDR3 nucleotides: TGTGCCAGCAGCTTACAGGGGGCTCGTGAGCAACTGTTTTTT.

In regard to this clone: The identical CDR3 is also encoded by other nucleotide sequences in the sample. The rearrangement uses TRBV5-6 and TRBJ1-3; D ambiguous. Germline CDR1 reads SGHDT; CDR2 reads YYEEEE. V was pared by 0 bases and J by 0 bases, with 4 bases between. The CDR3 loop spans 14 amino acids. CDR3 region: CASSLGGSGNTIYF. DNA of the CDR3: TGTGCCAGCAGCTTGGGAGGCTCTGGAAACACCATATATTTT.

The gene calls are TRBV27 and TRBJ1-3; D call uncertain. This CDR3 contains 15 residues. The germline V and J ends were trimmed by 2 bases and 2 bases, with 10 bases remaining between them. In germline, CDR1 is MNHEY, CDR2 SMNVEV (reference sequence). For the CDR3, the DNA is TGTGCCAGCAGTTTACGGGGTTCGGCTGGAAACACCATATATTTT. This sequence encodes CASSLRGSAGNTIYF.

The chain has TRBV6-5 and TRBJ2-7, with 8 bases identical to TRBD1. Germline V lookup: CDR1 MNHEY, CDR2 SVGAGI. Trimming cost V 8 bases and J 5 bases; bases outside gene matches: 8. CDR3 length: 13 residues. In nucleotides, the CDR3 is TGTGCCAGCGGATGGACAGGGAGCAACGAGCAGTACTTC. Translated, it gives CASGWTGSNEQYF.

The chain employs TRBV6-6 and TRBJ2-7, with 8 bases that match TRBD2. Germline assignment: CDR1 MNHNY and CDR2 SVGAGI (reference sequence). The V and J ends lost 5 bases and 2 bases, in that order; junction bases with no gene match: 8. There are 15 residues in the CDR3. This chain's CDR3 is CASSDTGLGAYEQYF. The CDR3 DNA sequence: TGTGCCAGCAGTGATACGGGACTAGGGGCCTACGAGCAGTACTTC.

A word on this clone: This sample also contains other DNA sequences that code for the same CDR3. This chain uses TRBV10-3 with TRBJ2-6, with 9 nucleotides matching TRBD1. The CDR3 sequence is 17 residues long. Germline lookup yields CDR1 ENHRY and CDR2 SYGVKD. With 6 bases clipped from V and 2 bases from J, the junction kept 8 bases outside the gene matches. In DNA, the CDR3 is TGTGCCATCAGGCCACAGGGGGCGAGAACTGGGGCCAACGTCCTGACTTTC. Translation gives CAIRPQGARTGANVLTF.

This clone was seen a handful of times. The V call is TRBV19, the J call TRBJ1-4; 7 bases fit TRBD1. CDR1 and CDR2 (germline): LNHDA, SQIVND (reference sequence). The CDR3 is made up of 14 amino acids. V lost 3 bases, J lost 7 bases, and 5 bases stayed unmatched. CDR3 loop: CASSMGTAPEKLFF. Written as DNA, the CDR3 is TGTGCCAGTAGTATGGGGACAGCCCCTGAAAAACTGTTTTTT.

The CDR3 protein is CASSQSRRGNQPQHF. CDR3 DNA sequence: TGCGCCAGCAGTCAATCCAGACGGGGCAATCAGCCCCAGCATTTT. V and J are TRBV23-1 and TRBJ1-5; D call uncertain. TRBV23-1 is designated an ORF whose function remains uncertain. This CDR3 has 15 residues. The ends were cut back, 0 bases at V and 2 bases at J, with 8 bases in the middle.

The CDR3: CASSGAGGHTGELFF. The DNA of the CDR3 is TGTGCCAGCAGCGGAGCGGGGGGGCACACCGGGGAGCTGTTTTTT. The gene calls are TRBV7-3 and TRBJ2-2, with TRBD2 identical over 10 bases. The CDR3 has 15 amino acids. CDR1 is SGHTA and CDR2 is FQGTGA in the germline V gene. V lost 5 bases and J lost 3; bases outside the gene matches: 3.

The chain recombines TRBV5-1 with TRBJ2-5; D possibly corresponds to TRBD2 (6 bases). V was cut by 2 bases and J by 4 bases, with 6 bases left in between. CDR1 and CDR2 (germline): SGHRS, YFSETQ. The CDR3 consists of 12 residues. CDR3 protein: CASSFGGETQYF. The CDR3 DNA sequence: TGCGCCAGCAGCTTCGGGGGAGAGACCCAGTACTTC.

This sequence joins TRBV30 and TRBJ2-7, with 12 bases aligning to TRBD2. CDR3 length equals 16 residues. After removal of 4 bases from V and 5 bases from J, the junction contained 12 bases not matched to a gene. From germline, CDR1 is GTSNPN and CDR2 SVGIG (reference sequence). The CDR3 loop is CAWTGLAGRARNEQYF. The CDR3 region has the DNA TGTGCCTGGACCGGACTAGCGGGACGGGCTAGAAACGAGCAGTACTTC.

V and J are TRBV6-5 and TRBJ2-7, with 10 bases matching TRBD2. Losses at the gene ends were 7 bases for V and 2 bases for J; bases not matched to a gene: 5. The germline CDR1 and CDR2 sequences are MNHEY and SVGAGI. This CDR3 comprises 14 residues. In DNA form, the CDR3 reads TGTGCCAGCACGGAGCGGGAGGGCCCCTACGAGCAGTACTTC. It yields the protein CASTEREGPYEQYF.